These T cell receptor beta chains were read from a single sample in a study of CD8 T cells in ankylosing spondylitis. TCRdb re-called the 5' RACE reads through MiXCR, storing one row per CDR3 protein. Among 150,000 to 200,000 distinct CDR3 sequences, 11% were seen once, and the ten largest hold 29%. Sequenced: blood, either unsorted or a sorted T cell fraction (not recorded which). The receptors here all came from a male donor with ankylosing spondylitis or in good health (not recorded which). CDR3s include the opening cysteine and the closing phenylalanine or tryptophan. The D gene is left open where the match is weak. Clone size is given for some rows only: seen once, a few or many times, or a class if the clone is expanded.

>few|TRBV7-2|NA|TRBJ2-7
TGTGCCAGCAGCCTCATGTGGGGCGAGCAGTACTTC
CASSLMWGEQYF
>NA|TRBV20-1|TRBD2|TRBJ2-1
TGCAGTGCTACCCCGACTAGCGGGCCCTACAATGAGCAGTTCTTC
CSATPTSGPYNEQFF
>NA|TRBV5-1|NA|TRBJ2-1
TGCGCCAGCCCACAAGACACCTACAATGAGCAGTTCTTC
CASPQDTYNEQFF
>few|TRBV6-5|NA|TRBJ1-2
TGTGCCAGCAGTTACTCGCTGACTGCCTATGGCTACACCTTC
CASSYSLTAYGYTF
>NA|TRBV7-6|TRBD2|TRBJ2-5
TGTGCCAGCAGCTTATCACAGGCGGGAGGGCCCGGAGAGACCCAGTACTTC
CASSLSQAGGPGETQYF
>many|TRBV18|TRBD2|TRBJ2-7
TGTGCCAGCTCACCAACTAGCGATTCCTACGAGCAGTACTTC
CASSPTSDSYEQYF
>few|TRBV27|TRBD2|TRBJ2-1
TGTGCCAGCAGTTTAGCGGCCCCCCGGGCTAGCGGGGCCACCAATGAGCAGTTCTTC
CASSLAAPRASGATNEQFF
>NA|TRBV5-1|NA|TRBJ2-3
TGCGCCAGCAGCTTGGCAGTAGCCGCAGATACGCAGTATTTT
CASSLAVAADTQYF
>NA|TRBV20-1|TRBD1|TRBJ1-1
TGCAGTGCAAGGGGGCCAACTGAAGCTTTCTTT
CSARGPTEAFF
>many|TRBV12-3/TRBV12-4|TRBD1|TRBJ1-3
TGTGTATCTGCGGGACAGGTCGTCACCTCTGGAAACACCATATATTTT
CVSAGQVVTSGNTIYF
>many|TRBV7-6|NA|TRBJ2-7
TGTGCCAGCAGCTTAGGACAGCGCTACGAGCAGTACTTC
CASSLGQRYEQYF
>few|TRBV6-1|NA|TRBJ1-2
TGTGCCAGCAGTGATTGGGGGGGCTACACCTTC
CASSDWGGYTF
>NA|TRBV7-2|NA|TRBJ1-4
TGTGCCAGCGGTGTTATGGGCGGGCATGAAAAACTGTTTTTT
CASGVMGGHEKLFF
>once|TRBV19|TRBD2|TRBJ2-3
TGTGCCAGTAGACAGGCGGGAGGGGATACGCAGTATTTT
CASRQAGGDTQYF
>NA|TRBV7-9|TRBD2|TRBJ2-2
TGTGCCAGCAGCTACCCGATAGCGGGGGCGAACACCGGGGAGCTGTTTTTT
CASSYPIAGANTGELFF
>many|TRBV9|NA|TRBJ1-2
TGTGCCAGCAGCGGGCCCCAGGGGATCTATGGCTACACCTTC
CASSGPQGIYGYTF
>many|TRBV20-1|TRBD2|TRBJ2-3
TGCAGTGCTAGCGGGGGGGCCGGCACAGATACGCAGTATTTT
CSASGGAGTDTQYF
>many|TRBV5-1|NA|TRBJ1-5
TGCGCCAGCAGCTTGGCCCCCGATAGCAATCAGCCCCAGCATTTT
CASSLAPDSNQPQHF
>NA|TRBV18|TRBD1|TRBJ1-5
TGTGCCAGCTCACCACGAAGGACAGGGCAGGGCAATCAGCCCCAGCATTTT
CASSPRRTGQGNQPQHF
>many|TRBV4-1|TRBD2|TRBJ2-3
TGCGCCAGCAGCCAAGATGGAACGGGAGGGCCGAGCACAGATACGCAGTATTTT
CASSQDGTGGPSTDTQYF
>many|TRBV25-1|NA|TRBJ2-5
TGTGCCAGCAGCCACGGGGGAGTAGGGGACCAAGAGACCCAGTACTTC
CASSHGGVGDQETQYF
>many|TRBV20-1|NA|TRBJ2-3
TGCAGTGCTAGGGGGCTCACAGATACGCAGTATTTT
CSARGLTDTQYF
>many|TRBV12-3/TRBV12-4|TRBD1|TRBJ1-4
TGTGCCAGCAGTTTGGGGACAGTAAATGAAAAACTGTTTTTT
CASSLGTVNEKLFF
>few|TRBV12-3/TRBV12-4|NA|TRBJ2-1
TGTGCCAGCAGTACCAATACCGACCGGGATGAGCAGTTCTTC
CASSTNTDRDEQFF
>many|TRBV4-1|TRBD2|TRBJ2-1
TGCGCCAGCAGCCGAGTAGCGGGAGGGCCCTCCTACAATGAGCAGTTCTTC
CASSRVAGGPSYNEQFF
>many|TRBV7-8|TRBD2|TRBJ2-4
TGTGCCAGCAGCTCTCAGAGGTCGGCAGCGGGGGAAAACATTCAGTACTTC
CASSSQRSAAGENIQYF
>many|TRBV5-6|TRBD2|TRBJ2-1
TGTGCCAGCAGCGCCCGGACTAGCGGGGGGTCATATGAGCAGTTCTTC
CASSARTSGGSYEQFF
>NA|TRBV29-1|TRBD1|TRBJ2-3
TGCAGCGCCGGACAGGGCCATAGCACAGATACGCAGTATTTT
CSAGQGHSTDTQYF
>NA|TRBV12-3/TRBV12-4|NA|TRBJ1-3
TGTGCCAGCAGACCCGGGAGGGTGAGCTCTGGAAACACCATATATTTT
CASRPGRVSSGNTIYF
>NA|TRBV7-2|NA|TRBJ2-3
TGTGCCAGCAGCTTAGGTTTACAGGGTACAGATACGCAGTATTTT
CASSLGLQGTDTQYF
>many|TRBV6-2/TRBV6-3|NA|TRBJ2-2
TGTGCCAGCAGTTACTCTGGGACCGGGGAGCTGTTTTTT
CASSYSGTGELFF
>NA|TRBV5-1|TRBD1|TRBJ2-1
TGCGCCAGCAGCTTGTATAGGGGACAGGGGGCGCTAGATGAGCAGTTCTTC
CASSLYRGQGALDEQFF
>many|TRBV28|NA|TRBJ2-5
TGTGCCAGCAGTGTAACAGGGAGATACCAAGAGACCCAGTACTTC
CASSVTGRYQETQYF
>many|TRBV10-2|NA|TRBJ2-3
TGCGCCAGCAGGACAGATACGCAGTATTTT
CASRTDTQYF
>few|TRBV6-1|NA|TRBJ2-1
TGTGCCAGCAGTGAACGTATCCATGAGCAGTTCTTC
CASSERIHEQFF
>many|TRBV6-2/TRBV6-3|TRBD1|TRBJ2-7
TGTGCCACCCTGCTCCCGACAGGGAAATTCTACGAGCAGTACTTC
CATLLPTGKFYEQYF
>NA|TRBV3-1|NA|TRBJ1-1
TGTGCCAGCAGCCAAGGCCGGGGGGCTGGGACTGAAGCTTTCTTT
CASSQGRGAGTEAFF
>NA|TRBV27|NA|TRBJ1-3
TGTGCCAGCAGAAAGGAGGGCCTTTTCTCTGGAAACACCATATATTTT
CASRKEGLFSGNTIYF
>many|TRBV27|NA|TRBJ1-1
TGTGCCAGCAGTTTAGGGGGGATTATGGGCACTGAAGCTTTCTTT
CASSLGGIMGTEAFF
>many|TRBV12-3/TRBV12-4|NA|TRBJ2-1
TGTGCCAGCAGTTTAGGTGGGGGTACAGCCTACAATGAGCAGTTCTTC
CASSLGGGTAYNEQFF
>few|TRBV4-3|TRBD1|TRBJ2-3
TGCGCCAGCAGCCAGAGGACAGGGCCGAGAGATACGCAGTATTTT
CASSQRTGPRDTQYF
>many|TRBV29-1|NA|TRBJ2-5
TGCAGCGTTGGGGGCCGGGAGCGAGAGACCCAGTACTTC
CSVGGRERETQYF
>NA|TRBV5-1|TRBD2|TRBJ2-2
TGCGCCAGCAGCTTGGAAGGGAGGGCCGGGGAGCTGTTTTTT
CASSLEGRAGELFF
>NA|TRBV5-1|NA|TRBJ2-1
TGCGCCAGCAGCCCGACAAGGAATGAGCAGTTCTTC
CASSPTRNEQFF
>many|TRBV10-3|NA|TRBJ1-6
TGTGCCATCAGTGAGGTCCAGATTTCACCCCTCCACTTT
CAISEVQISPLHF
>many|TRBV6-6|NA|TRBJ2-7
TGTGCCAGCAGCGGCAGCTCCTACGAGCAGTACTTC
CASSGSSYEQYF
>many|TRBV5-1|TRBD1|TRBJ2-7
TGCGCCAGCAGCCGGGTGGGACAGGGGAGCTCCTACGAGCAGTACTTC
CASSRVGQGSSYEQYF
>many|TRBV29-1|NA|TRBJ2-7
TGCAGCGTTGAAAGGGGTTCCGGTTCCTACGAGCAGTACTTC
CSVERGSGSYEQYF
>many|TRBV24-1|NA|TRBJ2-3
TGTGCCACCAGTGATTTCGAGAGCTTGGGCACAGATACGCAGTATTTT
CATSDFESLGTDTQYF
>many|TRBV20-1|NA|TRBJ1-1
TGCAGTGCTAGGAAGACGGACAGTGAAGCTTTCTTT
CSARKTDSEAFF
>many|TRBV2|NA|TRBJ1-1
TGTGCCAGCAGTGAAAGGGTAATGAGCTACACTGAAGCTTTCTTT
CASSERVMSYTEAFF
>few|TRBV24-1|TRBD2|TRBJ2-1
TGTGCCACCAGTGATTCCCGACTAGCGGGAGTGCGGGATGAGCAGTTCTTC
CATSDSRLAGVRDEQFF
>many|TRBV5-5|NA|TRBJ1-4
TGTGCCAGCAGCGGACCGGGACGGATTAATGAAAAACTGTTTTTT
CASSGPGRINEKLFF
>many|TRBV11-2|NA|TRBJ1-2
TGTGCCAGCAGCCCCGACGGGAGCTATGGCTACACCTTC
CASSPDGSYGYTF
>NA|TRBV7-8|NA|TRBJ2-3
TGTGCCAGCAGCCGGGAGTCAGGGGTTTCAGGTACGCAGTATTTT
CASSRESGVSGTQYF